The rows below give T cell receptor beta chains drawn from one sample of a study of breast tumors, draining lymph nodes, adjacent tissues. Each CDR3 protein gets one entry after TCRdb re-called the multiplex PCR reads with MiXCR. Here the sample spans approximately 170,000 distinct CDR3 sequences, roughly 30% being singletons. The sequenced sample was axillary lymph node tissue. These receptors were taken from a female donor with breast cancer. Some clones in this sample may be carry-over from other donors' samples. Each CDR3 is given with its conserved first and last residue. Fields, in order: V gene, CDR3 length, D gene, clone size, J gene, CDR3 protein, CDR3 DNA. A D gene is named only where the DNA matches it firmly. Not all rows give a size; the values are once, few, many and, for expanded clones, a class.

v_gene: TRBV7-2; len: 19; d_gene: TRBD2; abundance: many; j_gene: TRBJ2-1; CDR3aa: CASSRAPGGVNYGGGEQFF; CDR3nt: TGTGCCAGCAGCCGCGCCCCCGGGGGGGTAAACTATGGTGGAGGTGAGCAGTTCTTC
v_gene: TRBV7-8; len: 13; d_gene: -; abundance: -; j_gene: TRBJ1-1; CDR3aa: CASSSFRSFEAFF; CDR3nt: TGTGCCAGCAGCTCCTTTCGGAGCTTCGAAGCTTTCTTT
v_gene: TRBV19; len: 16; d_gene: -; abundance: many; j_gene: TRBJ2-6; CDR3aa: CASQLGGGTGANVLTF; CDR3nt: TGTGCCAGTCAATTGGGAGGGGGGACTGGGGCCAACGTCCTGACTTTC
v_gene: TRBV24-1; len: 16; d_gene: -; abundance: -; j_gene: TRBJ1-5; CDR3aa: CATSDLGPSRAQPQHF; CDR3nt: TGTGCCACCAGTGATTTAGGCCCTTCCCGCGCCCAGCCCCAGCATTTT
v_gene: TRBV5-6; len: 16; d_gene: TRBD2; abundance: many; j_gene: TRBJ2-3; CDR3aa: CASALSGRAGTDTQYF; CDR3nt: TGTGCCAGCGCCCTAAGCGGGAGGGCCGGGACAGATACGCAGTATTTT
v_gene: TRBV12-3/TRBV12-4; len: 13; d_gene: -; abundance: many; j_gene: TRBJ1-2; CDR3aa: CASSLDGDYGYTF; CDR3nt: TGTGCCAGCAGTTTAGACGGAGACTATGGCTACACCTTC
v_gene: TRBV15; len: 16; d_gene: -; abundance: -; j_gene: TRBJ1-1; CDR3aa: CATMQGIGPRGTEAFF; CDR3nt: TGTGCCACCATGCAGGGGATAGGACCGCGGGGCACTGAAGCTTTCTTT
v_gene: TRBV19; len: 17; d_gene: TRBD1; abundance: many; j_gene: TRBJ2-7; CDR3aa: CASSMDPTGGSPYEQYF; CDR3nt: TGTGCCAGTAGTATGGACCCCACAGGGGGGTCCCCCTACGAGCAGTACTTC
v_gene: TRBV20-1; len: 14; d_gene: -; abundance: many; j_gene: TRBJ2-7; CDR3aa: CSASGGSISYEQYF; CDR3nt: TGCAGTGCTAGTGGCGGGTCCATCTCCTACGAGCAGTACTTC
v_gene: TRBV29-1; len: 15; d_gene: -; abundance: many; j_gene: TRBJ1-2; CDR3aa: CSVEVSHSAPWRYTF; CDR3nt: TGCAGCGTTGAAGTCAGCCACTCAGCCCCATGGAGGTACACCTTC
v_gene: TRBV12-5; len: 13; d_gene: -; abundance: -; j_gene: TRBJ1-1; CDR3aa: CASSVSSGTEAFF; CDR3nt: TGTGCCAGTAGTGTAAGCTCGGGAACTGAAGCTTTCTTT
v_gene: TRBV28; len: 15; d_gene: -; abundance: few; j_gene: TRBJ1-5; CDR3aa: CASSSLDSSNQPQHF; CDR3nt: TGTGCCAGCAGTTCGCTGGACTCTTCCAATCAGCCCCAGCATTTT
v_gene: TRBV9; len: 12; d_gene: -; abundance: many; j_gene: TRBJ1-2; CDR3aa: CASRATNYGYTF; CDR3nt: TGTGCCAGCCGGGCGACTAACTATGGCTACACCTTC
v_gene: TRBV20-1; len: 14; d_gene: TRBD1; abundance: many; j_gene: TRBJ2-7; CDR3aa: CSARETGMGYEQYF; CDR3nt: TGCAGTGCTAGAGAGACAGGGATGGGATACGAGCAGTACTTC
v_gene: TRBV5-6; len: 16; d_gene: TRBD2; abundance: many; j_gene: TRBJ2-2; CDR3aa: CASSFRRGDISGELFF; CDR3nt: TGTGCCAGCAGCTTTCGTCGGGGGGATATTTCCGGGGAGCTGTTTTTT
v_gene: TRBV5-6; len: 16; d_gene: TRBD1; abundance: -; j_gene: TRBJ2-7; CDR3aa: CASSFGQGQGPYEQYF; CDR3nt: TGTGCCAGCAGCTTTGGGCAGGGACAGGGACCCTACGAGCAGTACTTC
v_gene: TRBV6-5; len: 15; d_gene: -; abundance: many; j_gene: TRBJ2-7; CDR3aa: CASSYSFDGIHEQYF; CDR3nt: TGTGCCAGCAGTTACTCATTCGACGGGATACACGAGCAGTACTTC
v_gene: TRBV9; len: 12; d_gene: -; abundance: many; j_gene: TRBJ2-2; CDR3aa: CASSTGPAELFF; CDR3nt: TGTGCCAGCAGCACCGGGCCCGCGGAGCTGTTTTTT
v_gene: TRBV15; len: 8; d_gene: -; abundance: -; j_gene: TRBJ1-5; CDR3aa: CSNQPQHF; CDR3nt: TGTAGCAATCAGCCCCAGCATTTT
v_gene: TRBV12-3/TRBV12-4; len: 13; d_gene: -; abundance: many; j_gene: TRBJ1-2; CDR3aa: CASSLNTAVDYTF; CDR3nt: TGTGCCAGCAGTTTAAATACTGCGGTTGACTACACCTTC
v_gene: TRBV5-1; len: 15; d_gene: TRBD2; abundance: many; j_gene: TRBJ2-5; CDR3aa: CASSQGTSGVETQYF; CDR3nt: TGCGCCAGCAGCCAAGGGACTAGCGGGGTAGAGACCCAGTACTTC